The present TCR beta chain was sequenced within a study of cytomegalovirus exposure and HLA in healthy donors (TCRdb year 2017). In the study overall: An earlier analysis of some 620 of the donors reported approximately 260 Gb of sequence data and 95 million to 120 million unique TCR beta sequences obtained from some 170 million T cells. Both class I and class II loci were covered by HLA typing, at four-digit resolution. The study used immunosequencing to profile the T cell repertoires of some 600 subjects and linked those repertoires to cytomegalovirus serostatus. About five DR-DQ haplotypes were handled as single units for association and clustering, since linkage in the cohort was strong. The number of typed donors differed by locus: about 620-640 for A, B, C, DRB1 and DQB1; 500 to 550 for DQA1; approximately 610 for DPA1; and around 470 for DPB1. In a later analysis, previously published TCR beta repertoires from several hundred donors were re-analyzed and high-resolution HLA genotyping was added so that TCR occurrence patterns could be studied. Genome-wide SNP genotypes for about 65% of the roughly 700 donors were used in a later genetic analysis, which treated that subset as a discovery cohort. Of the approximately 370 genotyped donors, roughly 76% were placed in the genetic ancestry cluster associated with self-reported Caucasian donors. Among 300 to 500 genotyped donors of the cohort, an average of roughly 230,000 unique TCR beta nucleotide sequences was sequenced per donor, of which 15% to 20% were non-productive. Donor age, sex, ethnicity and CMV serostatus were compiled alongside the repertoire data. In an earlier analysis of 550 to 700 of the donors, high-throughput TCR beta sequencing was used to judge whether each TCR beta V gene segment behaved as functional or pseudogenic. An early release that covered some 640 HLA-typed donors contained approximately 320 gigabases of sequencing data and roughly 84 million unique TCR sequences. The later analysis used no new phenotypic data to find candidate immune exposures, relying instead on TCR beta sequences and their occurrence across donors. All discovery cohort repertoires had been generated on a single sequencing platform. To predict cytomegalovirus infection status, the study combined high-throughput TCR immunosequencing, statistical association of individual TCRs with disease status, and machine learning. The study aimed to test whether signatures of past pathogen exposure could be identified by cataloging public T cell receptors. In addition to the first cohort of several hundred subjects, a separate validation cohort of 120 different subjects was used. General findings and caveats noted by the study authors: The study gave a list of roughly 150 TCR beta chains associated with cytomegalovirus. An earlier analysis of approximately 570 of the donors showed that most TCR beta V segments appeared in productive rearrangements either about 87% or about 30% of the time, which broadly matched IMGT annotations. In a later analysis, several top co-occurrence clusters were reported to appear linked to parvovirus B19, influenza, CMV and Epstein-Barr virus. Linkage disequilibrium might explain the correlated functional status among segregating V segments, but an unknown experimental factor could not be ruled out. According to the authors, the approach could potentially be generalized to other disease states and immunological phenotypes. Because the 87-base-pair reads could not distinguish some IMGT-functional V segments, including TRBV6-2 and TRBV6-3, those segments were excluded. A later analysis found that TCR association rates varied across HLA loci, with DRB1 alleles showing the most associated TCRs and HLA-C alleles the fewest. Roughly uniform sequencing depth across donors was assumed in presence/absence analyses, although this assumption may not hold. Cytomegalovirus status was reported to be diagnosed by the classifier with high specificity and sensitivity in both the original and validation cohorts. CMV serostatus was the only immune exposure information available for the cohort. Most CMV-associated TCR beta chains appeared to be HLA-restricted in a later analysis, and the HLA associations seemed to be driven largely by CMV exposure. The earlier analysis of 587 of the donors excluded roughly 16 rarely observed V segments, including chromosome 9 orphons, because counts were too low. In vitro tests confirmed that a few of the cytomegalovirus-associated TCR beta chains recognize cytomegalovirus antigens. Compared with the 666-donor mean, donors in an Asian-associated ancestry cluster had fewer N-insertions in productive TCRs, according to a later genetic analysis. A further reported finding was that TCR beta sequences accurately predicted the HLA-A and HLA-B alleles for most subjects in the first cohort. Compared with equally common non-associated chains, HLA-associated TCR beta chains in a later analysis were more clonally expanded and had lower generation probabilities. Because HLA typing was unavailable for some donors at each locus, only the typed subset was used in association tests. An association between a missense DCLRE1C variant and V-gene and J-gene trimming of TCR beta chains was found in a later genetic analysis and replicated in an independent cohort. In this cohort, only TCR beta chains were sequenced, and detectable features were limited by the absence of alpha or paired-chain data. Strong co-occurrence of HLA alleles, especially DR and DQ, made assigning TCR associations to individual alleles difficult. Most TCR sequences were observed very rarely across donors, whereas some public TCRs were present in many individuals. A later analysis associated about 16,000 TCR beta sequences with specific HLA alleles at a false discovery rate of 0.05. A cluster of highly shared sequence variants was judged likely to be a technical artifact of the sequencing pipeline.

The cohort comprised hundreds of healthy bone marrow donors. At the time of sampling, every cohort member was nominally healthy, though immune exposures that went unrecorded were likely present. The donor was CMV seronegative and was included in the group of 352 seronegative cohort members. Every donor gave a peripheral blood sample, and the peripheral blood mononuclear cells from that sample were used for TCR beta sequencing. Genomic DNA extraction from the blood cell samples was performed with the Qiagen DNeasy Blood Extraction Kit. Receptor amplification or capture employed the immunoSEQ multiplex PCR assay. The multiplex PCR relied on a mix of 60 forward primers for TCR Vbeta segments and 13 reverse primers for TCR Jbeta segments. A multiplex PCR assay on genomic DNA amplified the CDR3 region of rearranged TCR beta genes. The amplified TCR beta libraries were sequenced on the Illumina HiSeq System as 87-base-pair reads. From the authors' description of their analysis: Across the 700 or so repertoires, a later analysis counted 78 million or so unique TCR beta chains, approximately 12 million of which were shared by at least two donors. Raw reads were error-corrected and collapsed into unique sequences by a nearest-neighbor algorithm in which closely related sequences were merged to remove PCR and sequencing errors. V, D and J gene segments were assigned by aligning CDR3 sequences to IMGT reference sequences. For a sequence to be retained, a match of at least six nucleotides to both a V gene segment and a J gene segment was required. A rearrangement was called productive if the CDR3 had no stop codons and remained in frame with V and J, and every other rearrangement was called non-productive. CDR3 was defined according to IMGT convention as the region running from the second conserved V-encoded cysteine to the conserved J-encoded phenylalanine. In an earlier analysis of around 540 of the donors, sequences lacking an unambiguous match to a single V gene segment were excluded. An earlier analysis of some 610 of the donors called V segments functional above 56.7% productive rearrangements and segregating when the between-donor standard deviation exceeded 5%. A statistical classification framework was developed to diagnose cytomegalovirus status using the catalog of TCR beta chain sequences. V and J gene assignment, in a later analysis, came from comparing TCR nucleotide sequences with IMGT/GENE-DB human TR gene sequences. The TCRdist pipeline was used in a later analysis to assign CDR3 sequences and most-parsimonious VDJ recombination scenarios. In a later analysis, each TCR beta chain was defined by its CDR3 amino acid sequence together with its V-gene family, and reads lacking a unique V-gene family were excluded. To address suspected cross-contamination and a sequencing artifact, a later analysis removed under 600 highly shared, low-generation-probability nucleotide sequences. In a later analysis, a clonal expansion index was calculated for each public chain from normalized within-repertoire ranks of inferred template counts. Generation probabilities in a later analysis came from a VDJ recombination model fitted to out-of-frame rearrangements, and those results were checked against IGoR. Hypergeometric tests were used in a later analysis to score TCR-TCR, TCR-HLA and TCR-CMV co-occurrence, with a repertoire-size bias correction applied to the TCR pairs. A later analysis estimated false discovery rates by permuting HLA or CMV assignments 20 times. In a later analysis, co-occurring TCRs were grouped using DBSCAN, with TCRdist sequence similarity added in when clustering inside HLA-allele-positive subsets. Repertoires with fewer than 30,000 or more than 120,000 public chains, plus five repertoires with anomalous nucleotide sharing, were excluded from co-occurrence clustering. TCRdb mirrors the immuneACCESS table, restricted to in-frame sequences. Some clones are absent from its copies; in checked studies, under half trace to an unresolved V gene, and the reason for the others is unknown. Clone size and the V and J calls come from that table; the DNA yielded D and trimming. The sample table shows about 120,000 clones, and about 86% are seen once. 2% to 2.5% of the sample is in the top ten clones.

Trimming leaves V shorter by 5 bases and J shorter by 7 bases, with the junction holding 6 bases beyond the gene matches. The CDR3 starts with the cysteine, ends with the phenylalanine, and has 14 residues. Only the CDR3 part of the read is kept: 42 bases, read in frame from the first base. Taken from the germline V gene, the CDR1 and CDR2 loops are SGHTA and FQGNSA. Regarding this clone: No cognate antigen has been identified for it. No base qualities exist here, and no much larger clone lies one base off it.

The receptor chain draws on TRBV7-2 and TRBJ1-3, with 9 middle bases fitting TRBD1. Sequenced: PBMCs. This clonotype was obtained from a woman in her thirties or forties in good health and CMV-seronegative. CDR3 sequence: CASSAGQGENTIYF. The DNA is TGTGCCAGCAGCGCGGGACAGGGTGAGAACACCATATATTTT.